This section outlines one TCR beta chain sequence together with its context. This clonotype has more than one count but fewer than ten. This receptor's antigen is unknown. Base qualities are not at hand, and no much larger clone is one base apart. This sample is part of a study of blood T cells in healthy people across ages (dated by TCRdb to about 2015). Background on the whole study: Template switching captured roughly one uniquely barcoded TCR beta cDNA molecule per two T cells in model experiments. To track age-related changes in TCR beta repertoire diversity, the study relied on deep sequencing normalized with unique cDNA molecular identifiers. The donors were split into four age groups: young (average 16 years), middle-aged (around 37), aged (about 56) and long-lived (approximately 80). Donors of different ages were randomly distributed across sequencing lanes to avoid experimental bias. For two donors (one aged 18 to 30 and one aged 80 or older), the study analyzed two additional independent replicas of 1 million unique cDNA reads from the same blood draw.

The donors were 40 or so Caucasian individuals from Russia, aged 6 to 90 years, who were systemically healthy. Around 9.9 milliliters of peripheral blood were collected from each donor into EDTA-treated Vacutainer tubes. Ficoll-Paque density-gradient centrifugation was used to isolate PBMCs, with at least 6.5 million obtained per sample. Total RNA was extracted from PBMCs with Trizol reagent, with at least 5.5 micrograms obtained per sample. For every donor, flow cytometry on a PBMC aliquot measured the percentage of naive CD45RAhigh/CD27high T cells. Overall study results and their limits: As age increased, observed TCR beta diversity per million T cells dropped in a roughly linear way, and a significant reduction was already evident by age 40. The percentage of naive T cells measured by flow cytometry correlated strongly with observed TCR beta diversity. Because donor CMV infection status was unknown, age-related changes in expanded clonotypes were potentially confounded. Bulk unsorted PBMC profiling prevented conclusive comparison of naive and antigen-experienced compartments. Estimates of total diversity based on one million sequenced T cells were regarded as lower bounds and as underestimates. Compared with the aged group, more naive CD4+ T cells, fewer expanded clones and increased TCR diversity were shown by the long-lived group, suggesting age selection.

From V the trimming removes 5 bases and from J it removes 2 bases, while the gene matches leave 10 bases of the junction unaccounted for. Spanning cysteine to phenylalanine, the CDR3 consists of 17 amino acids. The sequence is cut down to CDR3 DNA, 51 bases in frame from base 1. The germline V gene specifies SGHVS as CDR1 and FQNEAQ as CDR2. Library prep was done by 5' RACE. Sequenced using an Illumina HiSeq 2500. A second 7 to 11 cycle PCR used a sample-barcoded 5' primer and a J-beta primer mix. Each TCR beta cDNA molecule received a unique molecular identifier from a template-switch 5' adaptor carrying 12 random nucleotides. Each sample yielded at least 2.5 million CDR3-containing paired-end reads. First-strand cDNA synthesis was performed from all RNA using the Mint cDNA synthesis kit, with priming by a TRBC-specific oligonucleotide. After uracil-DNA glycosylase treatment, a first 18-cycle PCR used universal primers M1SS and BC2_uni_R on all cDNA. Concerning the study's data processing: Each sample was normalized by randomly selecting 1 million high-quality reads, each carrying a distinct molecular identifier. Instead of being binned into consensus sequences, reads with shared molecular identifiers were discarded. MiTCR, run with a Q25 quality threshold and the strictest error-elimination algorithm, handled CDR3 identification, clonotype clustering and error correction. A nonparametric unseen species model using Euler transformation provided a lower-bound estimate of total TCR beta diversity. Using fastp trimming at Q25 and MiXCR clonotype assembly, TCRdb reanalyzed the public sequencing data and kept in-frame beta chains. When rows share a CDR3 protein, they turn into one entry using the most common DNA and genes. The V and J calls shown here were made by TCRdb, not taken from the authors' results. The sample table contains around 1,500,000 distinct CDR3 sequences; only one count was recorded for approximately 42% of them. The ten largest account for 7.9% of the sample.

The receptor chain draws on TRBV7-8 and TRBJ2-3; 10 bases in the middle match TRBD2. Sequences were obtained from blood. The receptor comes from a woman aged 18-29 years in good health. At the DNA level, the sequence is TGTGCCAGCAGCCCATCCCGACTAGCGGGTACCACAGATACGCAGTATTTT. This codes for CASSPSRLAGTTDTQYF.